This T cell receptor beta chain was sequenced for a study of blood T cell repertoires in COVID-19 (dated by TCRdb to 2020 to 2022). Turning to the overall study: Samples covering the acute and convalescent phases of COVID-19 were provided by collaborators in the United States, Italy and Spain. The dataset comprised deeply sampled blood TCRbeta repertoires from subjects exposed to, actively infected with, or recovered from COVID-19. A de-identified subject ID, COVID-19 status, age in years and sex were almost always included in the sample metadata. A freely available public database, intended as a resource for researchers studying the immune response to SARS-CoV-2, is where the repertoires were released. The samples were drawn from the first 160 participants of the ongoing ImmuneRACE study and from 950 to 1,500 subjects provided by 6 global collaborators. The material from the prospective study consisted of cDNA or gDNA derived from T cells, B-cell-depleted T cells, or PBMCs. HLA class I and class II types, where available, came from metadata supplied by the sample provider rather than from assay-based typing. What the study reported, not specific to this receptor: Clinical and demographic metadata were provided uncurated, with the amount varying by source and participant.

Turning to this clone: Its antigen target is currently unknown. No base quality values were provided; no much bigger clone lies one nucleotide off.

Taken from the germline V gene (reference sequence), the CDR1 and CDR2 loops are SGHKS and YYEKEE. Its CDR3 holds 14 amino acids, cysteine through phenylalanine. Only CDR3 DNA remains: 42 bases, in frame from the first base. The junction carries 11 bases between V and J, which are trimmed by 7 bases and 0 bases respectively. The immunoSEQ Assay, a bias-controlled multiplex PCR, was used to amplify TCRbeta CDR3 regions from genomic DNA. In the authors' own workflow: The number of nucleated cells in each sample was estimated by amplification of reference gene primers within the assay. To quantify the absolute abundance of each unique TCRbeta CDR3 rearrangement, sequence reads were collapsed and filtered. Productive Simpson clonality was computed per sample as the square root of Simpson's diversity index over productive rearrangements. TCRdb mirrors the immuneACCESS table, restricted to in-frame sequences. Some clones are absent from its copies; in checked studies, under half trace to an unresolved V gene, and the reason for the others is unknown. The D gene and trimming were derived from the DNA, and the V and J assignments and clone size from that table. Within this sample are 150,000 to 200,000 clones, with about 85% of them counted one time only. The leading ten clones occupy around 6.9% of the sample.

At one collaborating source in Seattle, patients were enrolled during active infection and were followed longitudinally through the course of disease. The collaborating institutions used their own protocols to collect whole blood in K2EDTA tubes. For TCRbeta analysis, collaborator samples were shipped as frozen whole blood, as isolated PBMCs, or as DNA extracted from either sample type. The receptor was derived from a man aged 80 or over with COVID-19, enrolled during active disease. The sample consisted of peripheral blood. Here the chain combines TRBV5-5 and TRBJ2-1; the D gene remains uncertain. The nucleotides are TGTGCCAGCGGCGGCGGCGACTCCTACAATGAGCAGTTCTTC. Its amino acids are CASGGGDSYNEQFF.